These T cell receptor beta chains were read from a single sample in a study of T-cell memory formation after mild COVID-19. In TCRdb, the 5' RACE reads were re-called with MiXCR into one record per CDR3 protein. The sample lists a few hundred thousand distinct CDR3 sequences; 15% to 20% were seen once. What was sequenced was PBMCs or a T cell subset sorted from them (not recorded which). Receptor source: a man between 18 and 35 years old who had mild COVID-19 (a few samples of this study predate the infection). Cell type and time point are not known. Both conserved end residues are part of each CDR3. D genes are given only for firm matches. The size field is filled for only some rows; it gives once, few, many or a size class.

V	D	size	J	DNA	CDR3
TRBV5-1	TRBD1	.	TRBJ1-2	TGCGCCAGCGCGCGGGGACAGCGGCCCTCTAACTATGGCTACACCTTC	CASARGQRPSNYGYTF
TRBV18	.	.	TRBJ2-7	TGTGCCAGCTCACCACCAAATTCCTACGAGCAGTACTTC	CASSPPNSYEQYF
TRBV7-9	.	once	TRBJ2-5	TGTGCCAGCAGCTTACCCCTACAGGGAAGGGTCCAAGAGACCCAGTACTTC	CASSLPLQGRVQETQYF
TRBV9	TRBD1	few	TRBJ1-1	TGTGCCAGCAGCGTCACGACAGGGAAAGCTTTCTTT	CASSVTTGKAFF
TRBV5-6	.	.	TRBJ2-1	TGTGCCAGCAGCTTCGCTCTACGGCAGAAGTACAATGAGCAGTTCTTC	CASSFALRQKYNEQFF
TRBV7-9	.	.	TRBJ1-1	TGTGCCAGCAGCTTGGGGCTACTGAACGCTGAAGCTTTCTTT	CASSLGLLNAEAFF
TRBV5-1	.	few	TRBJ1-3	TGCGCCAGCAGCTTGGATGAAGGAAACACCATATATTTT	CASSLDEGNTIYF
TRBV5-1	.	.	TRBJ1-5	TGCGCCAGCAGCTTGGGCGGGACCGATCTCAATCAGCCCCAGCATTTT	CASSLGGTDLNQPQHF
TRBV5-5	.	.	TRBJ2-2	TGTGCCAGCAGTAGAAAGGGAAGTAGCGGGGAGCTGTTTTTT	CASSRKGSSGELFF
TRBV6-1	TRBD1	few	TRBJ2-5	TGTGCCAGCAGTAGCCGGGACAGGGGGCAGACAGAGACCCAGTACTTC	CASSSRDRGQTETQYF